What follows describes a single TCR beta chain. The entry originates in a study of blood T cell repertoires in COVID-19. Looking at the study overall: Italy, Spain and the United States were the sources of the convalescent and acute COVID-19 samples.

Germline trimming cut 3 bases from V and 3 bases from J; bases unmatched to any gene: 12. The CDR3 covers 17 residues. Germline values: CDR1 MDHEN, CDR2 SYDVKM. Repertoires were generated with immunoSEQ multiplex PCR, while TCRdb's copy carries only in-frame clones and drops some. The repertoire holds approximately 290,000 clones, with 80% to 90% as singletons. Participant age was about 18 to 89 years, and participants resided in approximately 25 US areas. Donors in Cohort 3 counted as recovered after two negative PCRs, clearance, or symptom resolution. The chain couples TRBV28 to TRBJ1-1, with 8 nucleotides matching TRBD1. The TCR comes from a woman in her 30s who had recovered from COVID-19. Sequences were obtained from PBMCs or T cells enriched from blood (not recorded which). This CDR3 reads CASSFTQGADGYTEAFF. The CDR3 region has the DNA TGTGCCAGCAGTTTCACTCAGGGGGCGGACGGGTACACTGAAGCTTTCTTT.